Sequencing of this TCR beta chain was carried out in a study of blood T cell repertoires in COVID-19. On the study more broadly: Specimens from acute and convalescent COVID-19 originated in the United States, Italy and Spain.

Measured with immunoSEQ multiplex PCR; TCRdb has only the in-frame clones, and not every one. The table has about 270,000 clones, approximately 88% seen once; the top ten hold approximately 2.2%. Germline lookup yields CDR1 LGHDT and CDR2 YNNKEL (reference sequence). The CDR3 contains 15 residues. After removal of 3 bases from V and 6 bases from J, the junction contained 5 bases not matched to a gene. This clonotype originated in a man aged 45-60 years with acute or convalescent COVID-19. The sample was peripheral blood. The genes are TRBV3-1 (or the pseudogene TRBV3-2) and TRBJ2-1; 10 bases fit TRBD2. CDR3 DNA: TGTGCCAGCAGCCACGGGACTAGCGTAGGCAATGAGCAGTTCTTC. Amino acids: CASSHGTSVGNEQFF.